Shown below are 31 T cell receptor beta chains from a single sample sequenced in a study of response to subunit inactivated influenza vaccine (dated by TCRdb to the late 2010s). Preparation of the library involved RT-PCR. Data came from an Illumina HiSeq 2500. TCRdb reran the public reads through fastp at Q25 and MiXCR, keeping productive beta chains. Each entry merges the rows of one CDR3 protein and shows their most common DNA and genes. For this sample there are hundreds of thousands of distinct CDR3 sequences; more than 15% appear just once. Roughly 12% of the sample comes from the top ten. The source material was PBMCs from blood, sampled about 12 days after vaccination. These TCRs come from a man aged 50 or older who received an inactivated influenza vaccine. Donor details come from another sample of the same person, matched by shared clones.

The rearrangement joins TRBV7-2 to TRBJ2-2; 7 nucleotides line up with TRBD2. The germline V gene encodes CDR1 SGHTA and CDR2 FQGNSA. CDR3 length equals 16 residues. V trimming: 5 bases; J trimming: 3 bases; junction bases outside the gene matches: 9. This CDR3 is CASSPRRERYTGELFF. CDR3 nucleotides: TGTGCCAGCAGCCCGCGGCGGGAGAGGTACACCGGGGAGCTGTTTTTT.

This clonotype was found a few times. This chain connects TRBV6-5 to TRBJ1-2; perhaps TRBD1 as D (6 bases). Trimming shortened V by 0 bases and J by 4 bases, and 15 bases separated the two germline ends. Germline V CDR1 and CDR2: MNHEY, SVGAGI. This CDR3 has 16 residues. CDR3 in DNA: TGTGCCAGCAGTTACTCCCTTCTTGTGGGGGCCTATGGCTACACCTTC. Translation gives CASSYSLLVGAYGYTF.

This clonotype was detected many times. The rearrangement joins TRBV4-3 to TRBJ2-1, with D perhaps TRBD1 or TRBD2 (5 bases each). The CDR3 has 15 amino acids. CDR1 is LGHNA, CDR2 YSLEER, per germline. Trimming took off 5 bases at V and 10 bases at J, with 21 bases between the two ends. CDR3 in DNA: TGCGCCAGCAGCGATGACTGGGGCCCGGGATTCGAGCAGTTCTTC. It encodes CASSDDWGPGFEQFF.

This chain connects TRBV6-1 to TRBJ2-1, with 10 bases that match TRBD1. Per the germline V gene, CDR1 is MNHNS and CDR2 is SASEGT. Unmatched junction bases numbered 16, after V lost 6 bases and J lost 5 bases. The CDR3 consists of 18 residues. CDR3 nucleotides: TGTGCCAGCAGGCCTGGACAGGGGGAAAGTCCCGACCACAATGAGCAGTTCTTC. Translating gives CASRPGQGESPDHNEQFF.

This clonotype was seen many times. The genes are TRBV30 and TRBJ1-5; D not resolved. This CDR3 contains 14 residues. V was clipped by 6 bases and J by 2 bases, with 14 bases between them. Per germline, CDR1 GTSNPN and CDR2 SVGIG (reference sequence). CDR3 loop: CACSAGSGNQPQHF. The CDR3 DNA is TGTGCCTGCTCGGCGGGTAGCGGCAATCAGCCCCAGCATTTT.

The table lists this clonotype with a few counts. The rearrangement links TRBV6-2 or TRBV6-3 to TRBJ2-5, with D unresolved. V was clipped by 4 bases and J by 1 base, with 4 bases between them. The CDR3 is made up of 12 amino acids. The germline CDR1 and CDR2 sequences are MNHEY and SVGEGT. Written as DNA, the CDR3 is TGTGCCAGCAGTTGGTTCCAAGAGACCCAGTACTTC. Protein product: CASSWFQETQYF.

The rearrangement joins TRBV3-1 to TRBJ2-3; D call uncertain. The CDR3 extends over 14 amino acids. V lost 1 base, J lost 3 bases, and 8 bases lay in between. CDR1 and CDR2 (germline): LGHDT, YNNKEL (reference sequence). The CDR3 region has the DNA TGTGCCAGCAGCCAAGGCACTTGGACAGATACGCAGTATTTT. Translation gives CASSQGTWTDTQYF.

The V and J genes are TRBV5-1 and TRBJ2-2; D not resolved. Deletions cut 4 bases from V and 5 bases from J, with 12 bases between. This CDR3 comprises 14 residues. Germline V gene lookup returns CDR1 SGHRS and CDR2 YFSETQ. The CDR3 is CASSPLDPTGELFF. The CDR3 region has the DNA TGCGCCAGCAGCCCCTTAGACCCAACCGGGGAGCTGTTTTTT.

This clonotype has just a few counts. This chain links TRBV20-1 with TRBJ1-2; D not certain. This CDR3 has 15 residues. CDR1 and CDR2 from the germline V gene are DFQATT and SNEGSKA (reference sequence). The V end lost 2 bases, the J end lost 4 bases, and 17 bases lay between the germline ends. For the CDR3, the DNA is TGCAGTGCTAGAACCCAAGGCGGAGGTGTCTATGGCTACACCTTC. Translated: CSARTQGGGVYGYTF.

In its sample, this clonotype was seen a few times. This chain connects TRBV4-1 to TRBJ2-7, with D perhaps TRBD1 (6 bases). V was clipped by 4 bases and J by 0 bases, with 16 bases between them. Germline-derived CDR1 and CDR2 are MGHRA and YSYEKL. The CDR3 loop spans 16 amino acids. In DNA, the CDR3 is TGCGCCAGCAGCCGCATTAGGACAGACACCTCCTACGAGCAGTACTTC. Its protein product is CASSRIRTDTSYEQYF.

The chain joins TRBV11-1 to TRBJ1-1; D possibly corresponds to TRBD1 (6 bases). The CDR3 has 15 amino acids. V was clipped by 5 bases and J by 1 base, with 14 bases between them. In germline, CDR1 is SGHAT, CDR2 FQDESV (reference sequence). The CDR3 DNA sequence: TGTGCCAGCAGCACAACTAGAGGGGGGAACACTGAAGCTTTCTTT. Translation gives CASSTTRGGNTEAFF.

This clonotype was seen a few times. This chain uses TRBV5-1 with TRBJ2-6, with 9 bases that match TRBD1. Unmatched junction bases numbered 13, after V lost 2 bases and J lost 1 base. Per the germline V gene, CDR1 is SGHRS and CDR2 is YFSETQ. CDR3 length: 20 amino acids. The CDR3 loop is CASSFYLQGAVKSGANVLTF. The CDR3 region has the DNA TGCGCCAGCAGCTTCTACCTACAGGGGGCGGTAAAATCTGGGGCCAACGTCCTGACTTTC.

The CDR3 reads CASSTLSRGMNTEAFF. The CDR3, as DNA: TGTGCCAGCAGCACCCTAAGTCGGGGCATGAACACTGAAGCTTTCTTT. The chain is built from TRBV7-2 and TRBJ1-1; D is perhaps TRBD1 (5 bases). CDR1 SGHTA and CDR2 FQGNSA come from the germline V gene. Trimming stripped 5 bases from V and 0 bases from J, with 16 bases between. The length of the CDR3 is 16 residues.

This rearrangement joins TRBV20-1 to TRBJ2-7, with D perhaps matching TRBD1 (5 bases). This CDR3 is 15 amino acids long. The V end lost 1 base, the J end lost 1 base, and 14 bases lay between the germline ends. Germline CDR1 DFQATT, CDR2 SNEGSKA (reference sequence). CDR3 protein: CSARGARQISYEQYF. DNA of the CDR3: TGCAGTGCTAGAGGGGCGAGACAGATTTCCTACGAGCAGTACTTC.

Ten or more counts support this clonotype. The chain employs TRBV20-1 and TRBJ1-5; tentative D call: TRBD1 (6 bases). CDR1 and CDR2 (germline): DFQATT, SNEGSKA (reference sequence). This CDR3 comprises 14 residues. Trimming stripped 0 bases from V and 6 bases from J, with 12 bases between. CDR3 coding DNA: TGCAGTGCTAGAGAAAACAGGGATCGTCAGCCCCAGCATTTT. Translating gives CSARENRDRQPQHF.

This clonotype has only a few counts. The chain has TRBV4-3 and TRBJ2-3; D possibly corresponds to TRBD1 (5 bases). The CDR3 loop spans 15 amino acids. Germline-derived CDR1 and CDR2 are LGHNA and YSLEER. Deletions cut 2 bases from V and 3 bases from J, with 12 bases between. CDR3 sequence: CASSQQGDRTDTQYF. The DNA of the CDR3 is TGCGCCAGCAGCCAACAGGGTGATCGGACAGATACGCAGTATTTT.

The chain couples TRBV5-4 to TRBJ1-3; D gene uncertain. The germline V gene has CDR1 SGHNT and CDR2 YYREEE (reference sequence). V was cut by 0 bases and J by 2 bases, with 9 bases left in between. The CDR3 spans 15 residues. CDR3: CASSLGASTGNTIYF. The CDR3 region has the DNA TGTGCCAGCAGCTTGGGCGCCAGTACTGGAAACACCATATATTTT.

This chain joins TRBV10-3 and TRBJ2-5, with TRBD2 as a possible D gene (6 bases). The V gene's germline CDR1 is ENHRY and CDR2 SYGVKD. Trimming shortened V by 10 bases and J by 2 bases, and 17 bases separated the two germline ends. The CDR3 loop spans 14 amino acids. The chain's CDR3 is CATRGTSPQETQYF. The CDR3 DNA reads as TGTGCCACTCGCGGGACCAGTCCACAAGAGACCCAGTACTTC.

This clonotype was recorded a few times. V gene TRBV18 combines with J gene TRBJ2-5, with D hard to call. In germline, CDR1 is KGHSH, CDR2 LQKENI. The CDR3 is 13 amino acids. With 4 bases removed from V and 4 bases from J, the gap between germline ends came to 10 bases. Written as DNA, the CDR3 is TGTGCCAGCTCACAATTCGCCGGAGAGACCCAGTACTTC. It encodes CASSQFAGETQYF.

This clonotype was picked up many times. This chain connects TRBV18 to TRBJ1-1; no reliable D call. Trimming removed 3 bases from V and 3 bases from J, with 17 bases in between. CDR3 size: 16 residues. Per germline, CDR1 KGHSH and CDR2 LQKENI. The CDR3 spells CASSPPGRPSDTEAFF. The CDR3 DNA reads TGTGCCAGCTCACCCCCCGGACGGCCTAGTGACACTGAAGCTTTCTTT.

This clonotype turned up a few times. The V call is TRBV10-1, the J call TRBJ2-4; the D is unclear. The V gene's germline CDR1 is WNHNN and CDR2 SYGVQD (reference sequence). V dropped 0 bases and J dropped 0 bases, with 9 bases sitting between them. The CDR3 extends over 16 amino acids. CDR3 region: CASSESTELAKNIQYF. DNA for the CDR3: TGCGCCAGCAGTGAGTCGACGGAGTTAGCCAAAAACATTCAGTACTTC.

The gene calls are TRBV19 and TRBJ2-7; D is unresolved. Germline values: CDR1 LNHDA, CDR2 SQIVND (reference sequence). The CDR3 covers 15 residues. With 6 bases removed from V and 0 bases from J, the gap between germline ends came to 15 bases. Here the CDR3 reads CASSATQWVSYEQYF. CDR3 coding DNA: TGTGCCAGTAGCGCAACACAGTGGGTCTCCTACGAGCAGTACTTC.

The CDR3 DNA reads as TGTGCCTGGAGAGTTGCCGGGACAGGGTACAATGAGCAGTTCTTC. Amino acid sequence: CAWRVAGTGYNEQFF. The chain employs TRBV30 and TRBJ2-1; 9 positions match TRBD1. J lost 4 bases, V lost 3 bases, and 7 bases had no gene match. There are 15 residues in the CDR3. Germline V gene data show CDR1 as GTSNPN and CDR2 as SVGIG (reference sequence).

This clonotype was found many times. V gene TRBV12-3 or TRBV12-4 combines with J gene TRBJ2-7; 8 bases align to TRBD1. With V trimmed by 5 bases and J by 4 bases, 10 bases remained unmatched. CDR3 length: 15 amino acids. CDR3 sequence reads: CASSARQGMGYEQYF. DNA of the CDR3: TGTGCCAGCAGTGCGAGACAGGGGATGGGGTACGAGCAGTACTTC.

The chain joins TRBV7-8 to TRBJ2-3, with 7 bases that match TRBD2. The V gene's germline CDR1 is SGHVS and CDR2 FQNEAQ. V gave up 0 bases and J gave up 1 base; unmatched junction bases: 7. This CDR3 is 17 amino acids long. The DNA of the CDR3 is TGTGCCAGCAGCTTAGCCTCGACTAGCAGGGGCACAGATACGCAGTATTTT. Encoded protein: CASSLASTSRGTDTQYF.

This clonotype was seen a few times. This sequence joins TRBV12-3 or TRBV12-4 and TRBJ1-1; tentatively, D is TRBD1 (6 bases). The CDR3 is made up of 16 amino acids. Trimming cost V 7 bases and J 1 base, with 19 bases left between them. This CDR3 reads CASTLGGTPGNTEAFF. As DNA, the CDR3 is TGTGCCAGCACCCTAGGGGGAACACCGGGGAACACTGAAGCTTTCTTT.

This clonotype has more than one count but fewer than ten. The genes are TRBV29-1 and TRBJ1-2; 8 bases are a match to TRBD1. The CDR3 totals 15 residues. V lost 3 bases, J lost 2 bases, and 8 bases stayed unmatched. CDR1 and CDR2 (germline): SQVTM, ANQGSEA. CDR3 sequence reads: CSVDYRTGSNYGYTF. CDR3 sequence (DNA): TGCAGCGTTGACTACCGGACAGGGTCCAACTATGGCTACACCTTC.

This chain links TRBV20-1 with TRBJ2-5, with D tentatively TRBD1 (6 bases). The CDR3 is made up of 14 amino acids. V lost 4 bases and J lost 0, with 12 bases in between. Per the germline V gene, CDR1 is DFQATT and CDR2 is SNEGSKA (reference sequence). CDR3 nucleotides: TGCAGTGCTACTACAGGGCCCGACCAAGAGACCCAGTACTTC. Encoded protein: CSATTGPDQETQYF.

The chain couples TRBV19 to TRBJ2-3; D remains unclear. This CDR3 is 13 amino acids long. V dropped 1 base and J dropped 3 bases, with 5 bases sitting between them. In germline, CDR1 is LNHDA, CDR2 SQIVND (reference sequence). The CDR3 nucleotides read TGTGCCAGTAGTATAGTCTGGACAGATACGCAGTATTTT. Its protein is CASSIVWTDTQYF.

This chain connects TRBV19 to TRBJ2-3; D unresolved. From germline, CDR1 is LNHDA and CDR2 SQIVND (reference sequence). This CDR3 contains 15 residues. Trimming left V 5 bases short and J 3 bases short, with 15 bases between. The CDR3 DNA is TGTGCCAGTAGTGTTGATCCGAGGTCTACAGATACGCAGTATTTT. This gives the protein CASSVDPRSTDTQYF.

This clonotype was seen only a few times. The CDR3 sequence: CASSPTNGDEQFF. DNA of the CDR3: TGTGCCAGCTCACCCACCAACGGCGATGAGCAGTTCTTC. V usage is TRBV18 and J usage is TRBJ2-1; D unresolved. Trimming shortened V by 3 bases and J by 8 bases, and 11 bases separated the two germline ends. CDR3 size: 13 residues. CDR1 and CDR2 from the germline V gene are KGHSH and LQKENI.